The 28 T cell receptor beta chains below all came from one sample that was sequenced in a study of immune evolution from preneoplasia to lung adenocarcinoma. TCRdb's table, derived via immunoSEQ multiplex PCR, lists solely in-frame clones and lacks some. The data show around 16,000 clones, 75% to 90% seen once. The specimen was FFPE invasive lung adenocarcinoma tissue. The source is a person aged 65 to 85 with invasive lung adenocarcinoma.

This clone was counted once. The chain is built from TRBV7-2 and TRBJ2-1; 10 nucleotides align to TRBD2. Germline CDR1 reads SGHTA; CDR2 reads FQGNSA. V lost 6 bases, J lost 4 bases, and 3 bases stayed unmatched. This CDR3 is built from 14 residues. As DNA, the CDR3 is TGTGCCAGCAGTACTAGCGGGGTATACAATGAGCAGTTCTTC. Its translation is CASSTSGVYNEQFF.

This clone was recorded only once. V and J are TRBV2 and TRBJ2-3; D gene ambiguous. Trimming pared 3 bases from V and 4 bases from J, leaving 17 bases between. Germline CDR1 and CDR2: SNHLY and FYNNEI. The CDR3 contains 16 residues. DNA of the CDR3: TGTGCCAGCAGTGACACCTCAGTAATTGACCCAGATACGCAGTATTTT. It is translated as CASSDTSVIDPDTQYF.

The count of this clone is one. V usage is TRBV29-1 and J usage is TRBJ2-7; the D is unclear. CDR1 and CDR2 (germline): SQVTM, ANQGSEA. Trimming cost V 4 bases and J 7 bases, with 14 bases left between them. CDR3 length: 12 amino acids. The CDR3 nucleotides are TGCAGCGTTGTGACACCACCACGGGAGCAGTACTTC. Translated, it gives CSVVTPPREQYF.

V is TRBV6-1 and J is TRBJ1-1; no clear D gene. Germline CDR1 reads MNHNS; CDR2 reads SASEGT. V shed 3 bases and J shed 1 base, with 9 bases lying between them. CDR3 length: 14 amino acids. The CDR3 loop reads CASSDLRGNTEAFF. The CDR3, as DNA: TGTGCCAGCAGTGATCTAAGAGGGAACACTGAAGCTTTCTTT.

This chain uses TRBV6-1 with TRBJ2-5; D is unclear. The germline V gene has CDR1 MNHNS and CDR2 SASEGT. This CDR3 contains 12 residues. The ends were cut back, 6 bases at V and 2 bases at J, with 7 bases in the middle. The CDR3 region is CASSRSQETQYF. The CDR3 nucleotides are TGTGCCAGCAGCCGATCTCAAGAGACCCAGTACTTC.

This chain connects TRBV7-8 to TRBJ2-7; TRBD1 matches at 7 bases. V dropped 5 bases and J dropped 3; count of bases not matched to a gene: 10. Germline CDR1 SGHVS, CDR2 FQNEAQ. The CDR3 is 15 amino acids. CDR3 nucleotide sequence: TGTGCCAGCAGCCCCCCCGGGACAGCTTTCTACGAGCAGTACTTC. The encoded protein is CASSPPGTAFYEQYF.

The count of this clone is one. The chain uses TRBV19 and TRBJ1-1; D is undetermined. The CDR3 runs to 14 residues. V was cut by 4 bases and J by 11 bases, with 20 bases left in between. Germline V gene data show CDR1 as LNHDA and CDR2 as SQIVND (reference sequence). CDR3 nucleotide sequence: TGTGCCAGTAGTACCCGTTCCGGTCCCCTTAGTGCTTTCTTT. Residues: CASSTRSGPLSAFF.

This chain joins TRBV29-1 and TRBJ1-4; D call uncertain. Germline CDR1 and CDR2: SQVTM and ANQGSEA. The CDR3 totals 14 residues. Trimming left V 6 bases short and J 1 base short, with 12 bases between. This CDR3 reads CSVLDGKTNEKLFF. The CDR3 DNA reads as TGCAGCGTGCTGGACGGGAAAACTAATGAAAAACTGTTTTTT.

V is TRBV19 and J is TRBJ2-3, with D unresolved. V was pared by 4 bases and J by 1 base, with 6 bases between. The length of the CDR3 is 13 residues. CDR1 is LNHDA and CDR2 is SQIVND in the germline V gene (reference sequence). This chain's CDR3 is CASSNRRTDTQYF. The CDR3 region has the DNA TGTGCCAGTAGTAACCGTCGCACAGATACGCAGTATTTT.

This clone was detected only once. The chain joins TRBV28 to TRBJ1-5, with TRBD1 identical over 9 bases. CDR3 length: 16 residues. V shed 6 bases and J 7 bases; nucleotides not matched to a gene: 13. Germline CDR1 MDHEN, CDR2 SYDVKM. CDR3 region: CASSTWTGQGGQPQHF. CDR3 nucleotide sequence: TGTGCCAGCAGCACTTGGACGGGACAGGGCGGCCAGCCCCAGCATTTT.

This chain uses TRBV2 with TRBJ2-5, with 10 nucleotides matching TRBD1. Germline V gene lookup returns CDR1 SNHLY and CDR2 FYNNEI. CDR3 length: 13 amino acids. The trim removed 7 bases at V and 4 bases at J, leaving 3 bases unmatched. CDR3 nucleotides: TGTGCCAGCATTCGGACAGGGGGAGAGACCCAGTACTTC. The encoded protein is CASIRTGGETQYF.

This chain connects TRBV4-1 to TRBJ2-2; no reliable D call. V lost 1 base and J lost 7, with 10 bases in between. The germline gives CDR1 MGHRA, CDR2 YSYEKL. CDR3 length equals 14 residues. This chain's CDR3 is CASSQVPDLGELFF. CDR3 DNA: TGCGCCAGCAGCCAAGTCCCGGACCTCGGGGAGCTGTTTTTT.

This clone appeared once. This chain uses TRBV5-1 with TRBJ2-2; D is uncertain. CDR1 is SGHRS and CDR2 is YFSETQ in the germline V gene. Between the trimmed V and J ends, which lost 2 bases and 3 bases, there was a span of 2 bases. The CDR3 has 12 residues. The CDR3 loop reads CASSFDTGELFF. In DNA form, the CDR3 reads TGCGCCAGCAGCTTCGACACCGGGGAGCTGTTTTTT.

The gene calls are TRBV21-1 and TRBJ2-5; the table's D call, TRBD2, was not checked against the DNA. TRBV21-1 is a recognized pseudogene. This CDR3 region has 12 residues. Here the CDR3 DNA reads TGTGCCAGCACTTCTCTAGAAGAGACCCAGTACTTC. Translated, it gives CASTSLEETQYF.

The V gene is TRBV30, the J gene TRBJ1-1, with TRBD1 matching over 9 bases. The CDR3 extends over 14 amino acids. Trimming cost V 0 bases and J 11 bases; bases outside gene matches: 10. Germline loops: CDR1 GTSNPN, CDR2 SVGIG (reference sequence). The CDR3 sequence is CAWSVLGTDRGAFF. The DNA of the CDR3 is TGTGCCTGGAGTGTATTGGGTACAGACAGGGGGGCTTTCTTT.

The rearrangement uses TRBV28 and TRBJ2-1, with D perhaps TRBD2 (6 bases). This CDR3 has 15 residues. V was clipped by 2 bases and J by 6 bases, with 14 bases between them. The germline V gene has CDR1 MDHEN and CDR2 SYDVKM. The CDR3 spells CASSLMASDSNEQFF. CDR3 DNA sequence: TGTGCCAGCAGTTTAATGGCTAGCGATAGCAATGAGCAGTTCTTC.

The chain couples TRBV2 to TRBJ2-7; D is ambiguous. Germline V gives CDR1 SNHLY, CDR2 FYNNEI. The CDR3 length is 13 residues. The V end was cut by 4 bases, the J end by 2 bases, with 9 bases between. This CDR3 reads CASSVLDAYEQYF. CDR3 bases: TGTGCCAGCAGTGTCCTGGACGCCTACGAGCAGTACTTC. Full variable domain (remainder filled in from reference TRBV2 and TRBJ2-7): EPEVTQTPSHQVTQMGQEVILRCVPISNHLYFYWYRQILGQKVEFLVSFYNNEISEKSEIFDDQFSVERPDGSNFTLKIRSTKLEDSAMYFCASSVLDAYEQYFGPGTRLTVT.

The chain is built from TRBV7-9 and TRBJ2-1, with no clear D. V dropped 3 bases and J dropped 8 bases, with 5 bases sitting between them. Per the germline V gene, CDR1 is SEHNR and CDR2 is FQNEAQ (reference sequence). The CDR3 loop spans 11 amino acids. Here the CDR3 DNA reads TGTGCCAGCAGCTTTTTCCATGAGCAGTTCTTC. Translation gives CASSFFHEQFF. Full variable domain (outside the CDR3, taken from reference TRBV7-9 and TRBJ2-1): DTGVSQNPRHKITKRGQNVTFRCDPISEHNRLYWYRQTLGQGPEFLTYFQNEAQLEKSRLLSDRFSAERPKGSFSTLEIQRTEQGDSAMYLCASSFFHEQFFGPGTRLTVL.

The chain employs TRBV7-3 and TRBJ2-3, with D possibly matching TRBD2 (6 bases). Germline lookup yields CDR1 SGHTA and CDR2 FQGTGA. The germline V and J ends were trimmed by 7 bases and 3 bases, with 20 bases remaining between them. The CDR3 covers 16 residues. This chain's CDR3 is CASTTWGDCGTDTQYF. CDR3 DNA sequence: TGTGCCAGCACCACCTGGGGGGATTGCGGGACAGATACGCAGTATTTT.

CDR3 region: CSFLGGTNTEAFF. The CDR3 DNA sequence: TGCAGCTTCCTTGGTGGGACGAACACTGAAGCTTTCTTT. This rearrangement joins TRBV29-1 to TRBJ1-1; weak D call: TRBD1 (5 bases). The CDR3 consists of 13 residues. Trimming took 8 bases from V and 1 from J, leaving 14 bases between them. Germline CDR1 SQVTM, CDR2 ANQGSEA.

The V gene is TRBV29-1, the J gene TRBJ2-7; 7 bases match TRBD2. V lost 5 bases and J lost 2; bases outside the gene matches: 3. This CDR3 is 12 amino acids long. In germline, CDR1 is SQVTM, CDR2 ANQGSEA. The CDR3 bases are TGCAGCGTTAAAGCGGGACCCTACGAGCAGTACTTC. Protein sequence: CSVKAGPYEQYF.

The rearrangement joins TRBV28 to TRBJ1-2, with 7 bases fitting TRBD1. J was trimmed by 6 bases and V by 2 bases; bases with no gene match: 6. Germline V gives CDR1 MDHEN, CDR2 SYDVKM. The CDR3 runs to 14 residues. The CDR3 sequence is CASSLNRGRNGYTF. The CDR3 nucleotides read TGTGCCAGCAGTTTAAATAGGGGGCGCAATGGCTACACCTTC.

The chain couples TRBV19 to TRBJ2-2; D is undetermined. This CDR3 spans 14 amino acids. Germline V gene data show CDR1 as LNHDA and CDR2 as SQIVND (reference sequence). Trimming cost V 3 bases and J 1 base, with 6 bases left between them. The CDR3 is CASSIEWNTGELFF. The CDR3 DNA follows: TGTGCCAGTAGTATTGAGTGGAACACCGGGGAGCTGTTTTTT.

The genes are TRBV6-1 and TRBJ2-2, with 13 bases fitting TRBD2. CDR1 and CDR2 (germline): MNHNS, SASEGT. The CDR3 sequence is 16 residues long. Unmatched junction bases numbered 7, after V lost 6 bases and J lost 6 bases. CDR3 in amino acids: CASSELAGGPAGELFF. The CDR3 coding sequence is TGTGCCAGCAGCGAACTAGCGGGGGGGCCGGCCGGGGAGCTGTTTTTT.

This chain links TRBV11-1 with TRBJ2-1; a weak D match, TRBD1 (6 bases). Trimming removed 3 bases from V and 9 bases from J, with 15 bases in between. The CDR3 contains 14 residues. Germline assignment: CDR1 SGHAT and CDR2 FQDESV (reference sequence). CDR3 region: CASSLGAGSGEQFF. The CDR3 DNA sequence: TGTGCCAGCAGCTTGGGGGCAGGGAGCGGTGAGCAGTTCTTC.

The chain couples TRBV5-4 to TRBJ2-3; D perhaps matches TRBD1 (6 bases). Trimming took off 4 bases at V and 4 bases at J, with 13 bases between the two ends. The CDR3 runs 14 residues. Germline lookup yields CDR1 SGHNT and CDR2 YYREEE (reference sequence). CDR3 DNA sequence: TGTGCCAGCAGCGAACGGACAGCGGCAGATACGCAGTATTTT. This encodes CASSERTAADTQYF.

The rearrangement links TRBV23-1 to TRBJ2-7; D not resolved. TRBV23-1 is recorded as an ORF, its role being uncertain. There are 13 residues in the CDR3. V was clipped by 4 bases and J by 0 bases, with 7 bases between them. CDR3 amino acids: CASSPWASYEQYF. CDR3 in DNA: TGCGCCAGCAGTCCGTGGGCCTCCTACGAGCAGTACTTC.

The chain couples TRBV4-1 to TRBJ2-1; D could derive from TRBD1 or TRBD2 (7 bases each). The CDR3 is 17 amino acids. Germline CDR1 and CDR2: MGHRA and YSYEKL. The V end was cut by 3 bases, the J end by 9 bases, with 24 bases between. The CDR3 DNA is TGCGCCAGCAGCCAGCCCCCAGGGACAGAGGGGGGGGGTGAGCAGTTCTTC. It is translated as CASSQPPGTEGGGEQFF.